This is a list of T cell receptor beta chains from one sample in a study of immune cell composition in non-small cell lung cancer. Only in-frame clones appear in the TCRdb table, and some are missing; sequencing was by immunoSEQ multiplex PCR. The repertoire holds about 1,800 clones, with 80% to 85% as singletons. The sequencing input was lung tumor tissue. The receptor source for this set is a human donor with non-small cell lung cancer. CDR3s include the opening cysteine and the closing phenylalanine or tryptophan. A D gene is named only where the DNA matches it firmly. The size of a clone is reported for some rows only, either as once, few or many, or as a class for expanded clones.

v_gene,j_gene,d_gene,abundance,CDR3nt,CDR3aa
TRBV29-1,TRBJ2-1,TRBD2,few,TGCAGCGCCACCCGGACTAGCGAATACAATGAGCAGTTCTTC,CSATRTSEYNEQFF
TRBV2,TRBJ2-1,.,.,TGTGCCAGCAGTGTGTCGACAGTTGGCAATGAGCAGTTCTTC,CASSVSTVGNEQFF
TRBV2,TRBJ1-6,.,.,TGTGCCAGCGCGGACCAGGGCTCCTATAATTCACCCCTCCACTTT,CASADQGSYNSPLHF
TRBV21-1,TRBJ2-7,.,.,TGTGCCAGCACCCCAACAGGAAGCGAGCAGTACTTC,CASTPTGSEQYF
TRBV7-8,TRBJ2-1,.,.,TGTGCCAGCAGCACGGGACTCCGCAATGAGCAGTTCTTC,CASSTGLRNEQFF
TRBV6-5,TRBJ2-3,TRBD2,.,TGTGCCAGCAGTTACTCCCAGCGGGAGTTTGGAGATACGCAGTATTTT,CASSYSQREFGDTQYF
TRBV28,TRBJ2-7,.,.,TGTGCCAGCAGTTTAGCAGGGGCTCAGGGGTACGAGCAGTACTTC,CASSLAGAQGYEQYF
TRBV5-1,TRBJ2-1,TRBD2,.,TGCGCCAGCAGCCCGGGACTAGCACAGTACACTGAGCAGTTCTTC,CASSPGLAQYTEQFF
TRBV19,TRBJ2-5,.,once,TGTGCCAGTAGCATACGGGACTACCAAGAGACCCAGTACTTC,CASSIRDYQETQYF
TRBV5-4,TRBJ2-5,TRBD2,once,TGTGCCAGCAGCTCCGGTGGAGGCGGGAGGAGGGAGACCCAGTACTTC,CASSSGGGGRRETQYF
TRBV28,TRBJ1-2,.,.,TGTGCCAGCAGTCCCCAAGGGGGAAACTATGGCTACACCTTC,CASSPQGGNYGYTF
TRBV5-4,TRBJ2-1,TRBD2,.,TGTGCCAGCAGCACGGGGGCTAGCGGGCCTAATGAGCAGTTCTTC,CASSTGASGPNEQFF
TRBV2,TRBJ2-1,.,few,TGTGCCAGCAGCAGGGATAGCTCCTACAATGAGCAGTTCTTC,CASSRDSSYNEQFF
TRBV18,TRBJ1-5,.,.,TGTGCCAGCTCACCAGATTCAGGTACTCAGCCCCAGCATTTT,CASSPDSGTQPQHF
TRBV18,TRBJ1-3,.,.,TGTGCCAGCTCACCACCCTCCGGGGGGTATGGAAACACCATATATTTT,CASSPPSGGYGNTIYF
TRBV5-1,TRBJ2-6,.,few,TGCGCCAGCTCCCAGGGAGGTACTGGGGCCAACGTCCTGACTTTC,CASSQGGTGANVLTF
TRBV11-2,TRBJ2-1,TRBD2,.,TGTGCCAGCAGCTGGAATAGCGGGAGCTCCTACAATGAGCAGTTCTTC,CASSWNSGSSYNEQFF
TRBV7-9,TRBJ2-3,.,.,TGTGCCAGCAGCCCCGGTTGGGAAGCATGGCGGCAGCGGGCAGATACGCAGTATTTT,CASSPGWEAWRQRADTQYF
TRBV5-1,TRBJ1-1,TRBD1,.,TGCGCCAGCAGCTTGCAGGGGGTGAACACTGAAGCTTTCTTT,CASSLQGVNTEAFF
TRBV5-1,TRBJ2-7,TRBD2,.,TGCGCCAGCAGCCCCGTAGCGGGAGGGGCCTACGAGCAGTACTTC,CASSPVAGGAYEQYF
TRBV6-5,TRBJ2-1,TRBD1,.,TGTGCCAGCAGACCCCGACAGGGGGTCTACAATGAGCAGTTCTTC,CASRPRQGVYNEQFF
TRBV28,TRBJ2-7,.,once,TGTGCCAGCTGCCGCGGGGCCTACGAGCAGTACTTC,CASCRGAYEQYF
TRBV7-2,TRBJ1-5,.,.,TGTGCCAGCAGCCCAACCGGGGGTCATGGAGTAAATCAGCCCCAGCATTTT,CASSPTGGHGVNQPQHF
TRBV2,TRBJ2-5,.,.,TGTGCCAGCAGCCCTCGGACAGTACAAGAGACCCAGTACTTC,CASSPRTVQETQYF
TRBV6-5,TRBJ2-3,TRBD1,.,TGTGCCAGCAGTTACCCGGGACAGGGTAGGAATACGCAGTATTTT,CASSYPGQGRNTQYF
TRBV19,TRBJ1-1,.,.,TGTGCCAGTAGTGTCCAGGGGAGAGGCACTGAAGCTTTCTTT,CASSVQGRGTEAFF
TRBV27,TRBJ2-3,TRBD1,.,TGTGCCAGCAGTTTATCGGCGACAGGGCCCGTTAGCACAGATACGCAGTATTTT,CASSLSATGPVSTDTQYF
TRBV10-2,TRBJ1-5,.,.,TGCGCCAGCAGTGAACTAGGTCAGCCCCAGCATTTT,CASSELGQPQHF
TRBV6-5,TRBJ2-7,.,.,TGTGCCAGCAGTTCAGGTGGTCGGGGCGAGCAGTACTTC,CASSSGGRGEQYF
TRBV18,TRBJ1-2,.,.,TGTGCCAGCTCACCACCAAGGGGTAGCTATGGCTACACCTTC,CASSPPRGSYGYTF
TRBV2,TRBJ2-3,.,.,TGTGCCAGCAGCCAGGGCACAGATACGCAGTATTTT,CASSQGTDTQYF
TRBV9,TRBJ2-1,TRBD2,few,TGTGCCAGCAGCGCGCTCTTCGGAGCGGGAGGGTCCGTCGGTGAGCAGTTCTTC,CASSALFGAGGSVGEQFF
TRBV6-4,TRBJ2-3,TRBD1,.,TGTGCCAGCAGTGACCGGACAGGGGGAGCAGATACGCAGTATTTT,CASSDRTGGADTQYF